This entry describes one T cell receptor beta chain. The data belong to a study of blood T cell repertoires in COVID-19. Across the study: Sites across the United States, Italy and Spain contributed samples from acute and convalescent COVID-19. The cDNA or gDNA used as material had been derived from T cells, B-cell-depleted T cells, or PBMCs.

Original handling: Reference gene primer amplification yielded estimated nucleated cell counts. Measured with immunoSEQ multiplex PCR; TCRdb has only the in-frame clones, and not every one. The DNA gave D and trimming, while V, J and clone size come from that table. The table includes roughly 20,000 clones, approximately 87% detected once. Germline V lookup: CDR1 LGHDT, CDR2 YNNKEL (reference sequence). V trimming: 3 bases; J trimming: 4 bases; junction bases outside the gene matches: 6. This CDR3 region has 15 residues. The chain joins TRBV3-1 (or the pseudogene TRBV3-2) to TRBJ2-4, with 7 bases identical to TRBD2. The source of this sequence is a human donor in a cohort sampled during active COVID-19. The sequenced sample consisted of peripheral blood. CDR3 sequence: CASSQLAAAKNIQYF. CDR3 nucleotides: TGTGCCAGCAGCCAGCTAGCGGCCGCTAAAAACATTCAGTACTTC.